The present entry profiles one T cell receptor beta chain with its context. Its antigen is currently unknown. Here immunoSEQ multiplex PCR was the method, and the copy in TCRdb shows in-frame clones only, minus some. This table holds some 170,000 clones, about 89% found once. This CDR3 contains 11 residues. Germline V gene lookup returns CDR1 SQVTM and CDR2 ANQGSEA. Trimming removed 6 bases at V and 8 bases at J, with 11 bases between. This specimen comes from a study of T cell responses to AZD1222 COVID-19 vaccine. Notes on the study in general: Most donors were white British and more were female, and clonal diversity was possibly underestimated.

The starting material was peripheral blood, obtained on day 0 of AZD1222 vaccination. This sequence originates from an adult in good health. The genes are TRBV29-1 and TRBJ2-1; no clear D gene. CDR3 region: CSVKRGHEQFF. CDR3 DNA: TGCAGCGTCAAACGTGGGCATGAGCAGTTCTTC.